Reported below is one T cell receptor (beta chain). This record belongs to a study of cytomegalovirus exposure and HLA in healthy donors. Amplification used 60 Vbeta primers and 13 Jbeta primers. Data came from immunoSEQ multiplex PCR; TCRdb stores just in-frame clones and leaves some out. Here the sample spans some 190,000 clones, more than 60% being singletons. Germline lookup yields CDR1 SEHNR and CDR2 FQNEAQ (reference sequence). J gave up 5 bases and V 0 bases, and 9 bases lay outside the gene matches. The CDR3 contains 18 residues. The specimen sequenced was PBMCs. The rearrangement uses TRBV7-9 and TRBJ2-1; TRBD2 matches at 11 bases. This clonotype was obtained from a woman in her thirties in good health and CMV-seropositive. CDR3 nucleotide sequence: TGTGCCAGCAGCTTAGCGACCCCGGGACTAGCGGCACACAATGAGCAGTTCTTC. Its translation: CASSLATPGLAAHNEQFF. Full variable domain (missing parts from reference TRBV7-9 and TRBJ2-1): DTGVSQNPRHKITKRGQNVTFRCDPISEHNRLYWYRQTLGQGPEFLTYFQNEAQLEKSRLLSDRFSAERPKGSFSTLEIQRTEQGDSAMYLCASSLATPGLAAHNEQFFGPGTRLTVL.